One and the same sample provided the 21 T cell receptor beta chains below, sequenced in a study of CD8+CD57+ T cells in acquired aplastic anemia. For sequencing, patients were chosen who had shown expansion of CD8+CD57+ cells by flow cytometry. TCR beta VDJ and CDR3 profiling used genomic DNA as template. TCRdb itself ran the reads through MiXCR, one entry per CDR3 protein. There are 150,000 to 200,000 distinct CDR3 sequences in the sample; under 50% occur only once, and about 1.8% lies in the top ten. The material sequenced was sorted CD4+, CD8+, or CD8+CD57+ T cells (not recorded which) from PBMCs. Receptors originate from a human donor with aplastic anemia.

The V and J genes are TRBV15 and TRBJ2-1; 9 bases map to TRBD1. The CDR3 consists of 16 residues. Per germline, CDR1 LNHNV and CDR2 YYDKDF (reference sequence). V shed 6 bases, J shed 5 bases, and the junction held 11 bases outside the gene matches. The CDR3 nucleotides are TGTGCCACCAGAACGGACCGGGACAGGGTCCACAATGAGCAGTTCTTC. Translated: CATRTDRDRVHNEQFF.

V gene TRBV20-1 combines with J gene TRBJ2-7; 7 bases are shared with TRBD1. Losses at the gene ends were 0 bases for V and 3 bases for J; bases not matched to a gene: 8. The CDR3 is 15 residues long. Germline V gene data show CDR1 as DFQATT and CDR2 as SNEGSKA (reference sequence). The CDR3: CSARDRDSLGYEQYF. The DNA for the CDR3 is TGCAGTGCTAGAGATCGGGACAGCTTAGGCTACGAGCAGTACTTC.

V usage is TRBV4-2 and J usage is TRBJ2-3; TRBD1 might be the D (6 bases). V lost 0 bases, J lost 1 base, and 14 bases lay in between. Germline CDR1 LGHNA, CDR2 YNFKEQ. The CDR3 is made up of 17 amino acids. CDR3 protein: CASSQDLLEGGTDTQYF. The CDR3 nucleotides read TGTGCCAGCAGCCAAGATCTACTCGAGGGGGGCACAGATACGCAGTATTTT.

This clonotype showed up many times. This chain connects TRBV20-1 to TRBJ2-1; the D is unclear. V lost 3 bases, J lost 1 base, and 13 bases lay in between. Germline CDR1 and CDR2: DFQATT and SNEGSKA (reference sequence). The CDR3 totals 15 residues. The CDR3 loop is CSASFPETSYNEQFF. In DNA form, the CDR3 reads TGCAGTGCTAGCTTCCCCGAGACTTCCTACAATGAGCAGTTCTTC.

This clonotype was counted many times. The gene calls are TRBV11-3 and TRBJ2-7, with D perhaps TRBD2 (6 bases). Germline V CDR1 and CDR2: SGHNT, YENEEA. The germline V and J ends were trimmed by 6 bases and 4 bases, with 13 bases remaining between them. The CDR3 runs to 13 residues. The CDR3 is CASSSNGGYEQYF. The CDR3 DNA follows: TGTGCCAGCAGTTCGAACGGGGGTTACGAGCAGTACTTC.

This clonotype was counted only a few times. This chain joins TRBV7-6 and TRBJ1-2; D possibly corresponds to TRBD1 (6 bases). The CDR3 is 12 residues long. The V end was cut by 6 bases, the J end by 6 bases, with 11 bases between. Germline V gene data show CDR1 as SGHVS and CDR2 as FNYEAQ. This CDR3 reads CASRTGAHGYTF. CDR3 DNA: TGTGCCAGCAGGACGGGGGCCCATGGCTACACCTTC.

The rearrangement links TRBV4-1 to TRBJ2-7; TRBD2 matches at 11 bases. The length of the CDR3 is 15 residues. V was pared by 3 bases and J by 4 bases, with 5 bases of the junction left unmatched. Germline loops: CDR1 MGHRA, CDR2 YSYEKL. The chain's CDR3 is CASSQITSGSYEQYF. CDR3 sequence (DNA): TGCGCCAGCAGCCAGATAACTAGCGGGAGTTACGAGCAGTACTTC.

This clonotype was seen a few times. This sequence may be a read error, since a much larger clone differs from it by one base. In this CDR3 the conserved last residue, phenylalanine or tryptophan, is missing, so a read error is likely. This rearrangement joins TRBV12-3 or TRBV12-4 to TRBJ2-7, with D possibly being TRBD2 (7 bases). CDR3 length: 17 residues. Trimming left V 3 bases short and J 6 bases short, with 24 bases between. The CDR3 DNA sequence: TGTGCCAGCAGTTTGTGGCAGCGCTTGGTCCGGGGGGCCGAGCAGTACCTC. Its protein product is CASSLWQRLVRGAEQYL.

This clonotype was counted ten times or more. CDR3: CASSLGAQETQYF. The CDR3 DNA follows: TGTGCCAGCAGCTTAGGTGCCCAAGAGACCCAGTACTTC. This chain connects TRBV7-3 to TRBJ2-5, with no clear D. Germline CDR1 is SGHTA and CDR2 is FQGTGA. V lost 2 bases, J lost 1 base, and 5 bases lay in between. The CDR3 is made up of 13 amino acids.

This clonotype was counted many times. V usage is TRBV2 and J usage is TRBJ1-5; D is ambiguous. V lost 9 bases, J lost 3 bases, and 15 bases lay in between. This CDR3 contains 14 residues. Germline V lookup: CDR1 SNHLY, CDR2 FYNNEI. CDR3 sequence (DNA): TGTGCCAGTACGGTTCGGGAACTCAATCAGCCCCAGCATTTT. Protein: CASTVRELNQPQHF.

The rearrangement joins TRBV29-1 to TRBJ2-3, with 9 bases aligning to TRBD2. Germline-derived CDR1 and CDR2 are SQVTM and ANQGSEA. This CDR3 spans 15 amino acids. Unmatched junction bases numbered 5, after V lost 4 bases and J lost 0 bases. For the CDR3, the DNA is TGCAGCGTTGCCCGAGCGGGAGGAAGCACAGATACGCAGTATTTT. It translates to CSVARAGGSTDTQYF.

CDR3 nucleotides: TGTGCCAGCACCACAGACAGGATAAGTACCGGGGAGCTGTTTTTT. Translation gives CASTTDRISTGELFF. This chain links TRBV2 with TRBJ2-2, with D perhaps matching TRBD1 (6 bases). CDR1 and CDR2 (germline): SNHLY, FYNNEI. CDR3 size: 15 residues. The V gene lost 7 bases and the J gene lost 5 bases, with 17 bases spanning the gap.

V usage is TRBV7-2 and J usage is TRBJ2-7, with TRBD2 as a possible D gene (5 bases). Trimming shortened V by 0 bases and J by 5 bases, and 17 bases separated the two germline ends. This CDR3 has 16 residues. Germline CDR1 reads SGHTA; CDR2 reads FQGNSA. The CDR3 protein is CASSLAWTGLMDEQYF. CDR3 DNA: TGTGCCAGCAGCTTAGCCTGGACGGGGTTAATGGACGAGCAGTACTTC. Full variable domain (outside the CDR3, taken from reference TRBV7-2 and TRBJ2-7): GAGVSQSPSNKVTEKGKDVELRCDPISGHTALYWYRQSLGQGLEFLIYFQGNSAPDKSGLPSDRFSAERTGGSVSTLTIQRTQQEDSAVYLCASSLAWTGLMDEQYFGPGTRLTVT.

This chain links TRBV7-3 with TRBJ2-5; 7 bases align to TRBD1. CDR3 size: 13 residues. Unmatched junction bases numbered 1, after V lost 5 bases and J lost 1 base. Germline lookup yields CDR1 SGHTA and CDR2 FQGTGA. CDR3 sequence reads: CASSRTGQETQYF. The CDR3 DNA is TGTGCCAGCAGCAGGACAGGCCAAGAGACCCAGTACTTC.

This clonotype has a single count. The rearrangement joins TRBV11-2 to TRBJ2-7; no firm D call. Germline-derived CDR1 and CDR2 are SGHAT and FQNNGV. The CDR3 runs to 15 residues. Trimming cost V 0 bases and J 3 bases, with 12 bases left between them. CDR3: CASSLDLNSIYEQYF. CDR3 nucleotide sequence: TGTGCCAGCAGCTTAGACCTAAACTCGATCTACGAGCAGTACTTC.

V and J are TRBV11-1 and TRBJ2-1; 9 bases map to TRBD1. The length of the CDR3 is 15 residues. Per germline, CDR1 SGHAT and CDR2 FQDESV (reference sequence). V lost 5 bases and J lost 5; bases outside the gene matches: 7. CDR3 sequence reads: CASSNRDRDHNEQFF. The CDR3 DNA sequence: TGTGCCAGCAGCAACCGGGACAGGGATCACAATGAGCAGTTCTTC.

Concerning this clonotype itself: This may come from a read error, since a much larger clone is one base off. The CDR3 carries no conserved terminal phenylalanine or tryptophan, so it likely arises from a read error. The chain's CDR3 is CASSRDRSNQPQHS. CDR3 coding DNA: TGTGCCAGCAGCCGAGACAGAAGCAATCAGCCCCAGCATTCT. This chain connects TRBV5-4 to TRBJ1-5; D may be TRBD1 (5 bases). Per the germline V gene, CDR1 is SGHNT and CDR2 is YYREEE (reference sequence). CDR3 length: 14 residues. V was cut by 4 bases and J by 1 base, with 9 bases left in between.

Remarks on this clonotype: At one end, the junction sequence differs from germline, possibly due to a read error. The chain uses TRBV9 and TRBJ2-5; TRBD2 aligns across 10 bases. CDR3 length: 19 residues. Per the germline V gene, CDR1 is SGDLS and CDR2 is YYNGEE. CDR3 nucleotide sequence: TGCGCCAGCAGCGTAGCTTTCGGGACTAGCGACGTTGGGTCCTACGGGCAGTACTTC. Amino acid sequence: CASSVAFGTSDVGSYGQYF.

This clonotype has a count of ten or more. The chain uses TRBV7-2 and TRBJ1-5; D uncertain. The CDR3 covers 14 residues. The V gene lost 1 base and the J gene lost 4 bases, with 8 bases spanning the gap. Germline CDR1 reads SGHTA; CDR2 reads FQGNSA. CDR3 region: CASSLELGNQPQHF. The CDR3 DNA is TGTGCCAGCAGCTTAGAGTTAGGTAATCAGCCCCAGCATTTT.

This clonotype was seen at least ten times. The genes are TRBV3-1 and TRBJ1-6, with TRBD1 as a possible D gene (5 bases). The germline V gene has CDR1 LGHDT and CDR2 YNNKEL (reference sequence). The CDR3 loop spans 15 amino acids. V dropped 1 base and J dropped 9 bases, with 13 bases sitting between them. CDR3 region: CASSQAQGRGSPLHF. In DNA form, the CDR3 reads TGTGCCAGCAGCCAAGCGCAGGGCCGAGGTTCACCCCTCCACTTT.

This clonotype was detected ten times or more. The gene calls are TRBV5-1 and TRBJ1-2, with D possibly being TRBD1 (5 bases). Trimming left V 4 bases short and J 7 bases short, with 20 bases between. The germline V gene encodes CDR1 SGHRS and CDR2 YFSETQ. This CDR3 has 15 amino acids. CDR3 DNA: TGCGCCAGCAGCAAAGGACGACAGAAAGAGAGTGGCTACACCTTC. Translating it yields CASSKGRQKESGYTF.